The following is a T cell receptor beta chain sequence with its context. Its target is not known. The junction shows a germline mismatch at one end, possibly a read error. The method was immunoSEQ multiplex PCR; TCRdb's version includes in-frame clones alone and lacks a portion of them. Seen here are 600,000 or so clones, 85% to 95% observed once, and the top ten hold approximately 0.12%. These data come from a study of shared clonotypes between healthy human individuals. Naive CD8 cells were CD45RO-negative, positively selected for CCR7, excluding terminally differentiated effector memory CD45RA+ cells. General study points: Relative to clonotypes present in all four donors, those not shared had lower generation probabilities.

Germline V gene data show CDR1 as SGHNT and CDR2 as YYREEE (reference sequence). The CDR3 covers 14 residues. The clonotype comes from a woman in her 30s in good health. The chain couples TRBV5-4 to TRBJ2-7; TRBD1 is a possible D gene (6 bases). The sample consisted of naive CD8+ T cells sorted from blood. The CDR3 DNA follows: TGTGCCAGCAGCTTGCATAGGGGGACCTACAAGCAGTACTTC. This codes for CASSLHRGTYKQYF.